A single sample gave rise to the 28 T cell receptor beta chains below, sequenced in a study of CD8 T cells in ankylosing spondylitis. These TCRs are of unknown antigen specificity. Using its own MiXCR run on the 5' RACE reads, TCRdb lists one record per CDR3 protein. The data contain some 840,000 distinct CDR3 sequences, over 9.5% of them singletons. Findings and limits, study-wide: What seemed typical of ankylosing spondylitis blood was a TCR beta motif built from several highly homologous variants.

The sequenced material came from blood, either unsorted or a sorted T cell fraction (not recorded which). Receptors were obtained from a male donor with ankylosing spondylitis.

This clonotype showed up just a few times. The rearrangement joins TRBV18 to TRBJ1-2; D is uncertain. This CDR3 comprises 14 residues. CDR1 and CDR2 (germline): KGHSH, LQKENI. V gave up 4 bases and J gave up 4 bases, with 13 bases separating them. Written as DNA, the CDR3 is TGTGCCAGCTCACTACCAGGAATAAGCTATGGCTACACCTTC. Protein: CASSLPGISYGYTF.

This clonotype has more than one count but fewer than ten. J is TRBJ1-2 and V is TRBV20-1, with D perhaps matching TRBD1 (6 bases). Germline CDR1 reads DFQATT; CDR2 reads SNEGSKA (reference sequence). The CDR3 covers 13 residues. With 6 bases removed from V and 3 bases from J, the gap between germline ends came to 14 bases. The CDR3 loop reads CSATNRDHYGYTF. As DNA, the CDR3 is TGCAGTGCGACGAACAGGGACCACTATGGCTACACCTTC.

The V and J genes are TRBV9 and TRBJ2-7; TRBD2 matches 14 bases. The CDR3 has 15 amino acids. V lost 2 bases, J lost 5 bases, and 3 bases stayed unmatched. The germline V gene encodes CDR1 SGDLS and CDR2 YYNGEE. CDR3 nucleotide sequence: TGTGCCAGCAGCGTGACTAGCGGGAGGGCTAACGAGCAGTACTTC. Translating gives CASSVTSGRANEQYF.

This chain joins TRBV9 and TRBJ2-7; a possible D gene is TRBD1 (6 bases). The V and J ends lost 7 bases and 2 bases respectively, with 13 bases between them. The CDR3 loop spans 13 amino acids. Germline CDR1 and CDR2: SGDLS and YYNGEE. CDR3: CASGRGGTYEQYF. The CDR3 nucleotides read TGTGCCAGCGGGAGAGGGGGAACCTACGAGCAGTACTTC.

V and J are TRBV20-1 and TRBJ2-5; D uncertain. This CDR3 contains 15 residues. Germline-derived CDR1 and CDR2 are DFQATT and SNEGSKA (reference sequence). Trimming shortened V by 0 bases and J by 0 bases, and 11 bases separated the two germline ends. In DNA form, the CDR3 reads TGCAGTGCTAGAGATCTGACTCTGTACCAAGAGACCCAGTACTTC. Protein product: CSARDLTLYQETQYF.

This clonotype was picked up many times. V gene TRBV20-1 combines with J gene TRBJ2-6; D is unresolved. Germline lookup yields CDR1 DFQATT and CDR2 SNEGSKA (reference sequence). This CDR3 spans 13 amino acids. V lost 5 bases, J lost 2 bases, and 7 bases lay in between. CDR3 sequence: CSAEWPGANVLTF. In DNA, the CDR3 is TGCAGTGCTGAGTGGCCTGGGGCCAACGTCCTGACTTTC.

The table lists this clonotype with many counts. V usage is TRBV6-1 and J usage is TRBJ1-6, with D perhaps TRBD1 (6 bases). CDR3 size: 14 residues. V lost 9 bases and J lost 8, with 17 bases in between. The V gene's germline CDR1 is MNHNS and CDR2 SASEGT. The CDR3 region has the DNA TGTGCCAGTGCCACCCACAGGGTAGATTCACCCCTCCACTTT. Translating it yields CASATHRVDSPLHF.

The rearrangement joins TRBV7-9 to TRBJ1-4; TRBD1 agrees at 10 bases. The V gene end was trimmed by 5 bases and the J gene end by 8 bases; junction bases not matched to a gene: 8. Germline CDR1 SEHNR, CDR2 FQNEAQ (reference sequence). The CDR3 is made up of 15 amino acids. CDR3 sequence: CASSLRQGATEKLFF. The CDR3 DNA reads TGTGCCAGCAGCCTTAGACAGGGGGCGACCGAAAAACTGTTTTTT.

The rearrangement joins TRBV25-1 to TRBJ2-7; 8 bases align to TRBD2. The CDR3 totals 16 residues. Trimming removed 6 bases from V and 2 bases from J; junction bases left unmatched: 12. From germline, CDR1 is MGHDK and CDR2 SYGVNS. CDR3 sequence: CASSPRGGDYAYEQYF. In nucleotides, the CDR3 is TGTGCCAGCAGCCCCCGGGGGGGGGATTATGCCTACGAGCAGTACTTC.

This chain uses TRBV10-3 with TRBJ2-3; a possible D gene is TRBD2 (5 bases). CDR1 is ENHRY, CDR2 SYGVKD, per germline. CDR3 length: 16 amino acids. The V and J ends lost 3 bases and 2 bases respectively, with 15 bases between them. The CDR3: CAISEWVGSDTDTQYF. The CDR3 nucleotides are TGTGCCATCAGTGAATGGGTGGGTAGCGACACAGATACGCAGTATTTT.

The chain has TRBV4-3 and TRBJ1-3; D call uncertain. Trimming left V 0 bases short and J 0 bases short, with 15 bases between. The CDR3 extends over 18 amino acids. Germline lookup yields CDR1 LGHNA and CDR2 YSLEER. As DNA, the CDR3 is TGCGCCAGCAGCCAAGATTACCTTAGGGTCTTCTCTGGAAACACCATATATTTT. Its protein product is CASSQDYLRVFSGNTIYF.

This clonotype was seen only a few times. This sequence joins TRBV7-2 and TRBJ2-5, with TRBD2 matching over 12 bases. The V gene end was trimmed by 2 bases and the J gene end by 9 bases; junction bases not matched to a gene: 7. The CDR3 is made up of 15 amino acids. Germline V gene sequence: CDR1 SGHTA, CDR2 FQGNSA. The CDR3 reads CASSLTLAGGGAQYF. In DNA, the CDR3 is TGTGCCAGCAGCTTAACACTAGCGGGGGGCGGGGCCCAGTACTTC.

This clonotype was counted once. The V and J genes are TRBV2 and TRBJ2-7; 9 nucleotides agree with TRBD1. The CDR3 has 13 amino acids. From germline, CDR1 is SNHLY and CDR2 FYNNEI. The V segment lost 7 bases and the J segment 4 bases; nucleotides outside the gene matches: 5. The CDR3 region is CASTRDREYEQYF. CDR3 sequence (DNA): TGTGCCAGCACCCGGGACAGGGAATACGAGCAGTACTTC.

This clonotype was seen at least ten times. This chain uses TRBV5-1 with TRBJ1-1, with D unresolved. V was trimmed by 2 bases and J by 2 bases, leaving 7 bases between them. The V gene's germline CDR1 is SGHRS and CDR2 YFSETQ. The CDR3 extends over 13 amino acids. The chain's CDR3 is CASSLGSNTEAFF. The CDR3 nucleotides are TGCGCCAGCAGCTTAGGCTCCAACACTGAAGCTTTCTTT.

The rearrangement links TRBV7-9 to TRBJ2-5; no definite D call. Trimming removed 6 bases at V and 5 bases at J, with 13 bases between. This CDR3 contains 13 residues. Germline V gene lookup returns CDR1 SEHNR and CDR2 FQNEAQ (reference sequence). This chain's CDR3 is CASRAQVLETQYF. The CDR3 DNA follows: TGTGCCAGCAGAGCCCAAGTTCTGGAGACCCAGTACTTC.

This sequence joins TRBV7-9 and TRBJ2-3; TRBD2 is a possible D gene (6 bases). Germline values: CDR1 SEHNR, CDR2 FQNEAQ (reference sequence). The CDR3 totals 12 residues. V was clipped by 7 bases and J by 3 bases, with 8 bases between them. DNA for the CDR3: TGTGCCAGCACCAGCGGGACAGATACGCAGTATTTT. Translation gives CASTSGTDTQYF.

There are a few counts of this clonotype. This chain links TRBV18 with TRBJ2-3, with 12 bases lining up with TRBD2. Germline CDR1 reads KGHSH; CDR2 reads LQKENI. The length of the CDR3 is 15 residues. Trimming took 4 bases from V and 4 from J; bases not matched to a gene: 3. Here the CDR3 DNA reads TGTGCCAGCTCACAGGCTAGCGGGAGGGCAGATACGCAGTATTTT. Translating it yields CASSQASGRADTQYF.

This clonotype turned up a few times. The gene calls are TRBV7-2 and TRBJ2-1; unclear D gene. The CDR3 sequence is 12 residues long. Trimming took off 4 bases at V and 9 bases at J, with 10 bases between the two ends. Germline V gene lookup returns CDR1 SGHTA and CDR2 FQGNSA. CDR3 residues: CASSSTYFEQFF. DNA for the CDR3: TGTGCCAGCAGCTCGACCTATTTTGAGCAGTTCTTC.

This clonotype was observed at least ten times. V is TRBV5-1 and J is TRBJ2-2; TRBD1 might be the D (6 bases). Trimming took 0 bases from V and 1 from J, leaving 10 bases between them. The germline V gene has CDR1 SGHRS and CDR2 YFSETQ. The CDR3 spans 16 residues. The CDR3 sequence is CASSLETGRNTGELFF. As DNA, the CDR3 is TGCGCCAGCAGCTTGGAGACAGGTCGGAACACCGGGGAGCTGTTTTTT.

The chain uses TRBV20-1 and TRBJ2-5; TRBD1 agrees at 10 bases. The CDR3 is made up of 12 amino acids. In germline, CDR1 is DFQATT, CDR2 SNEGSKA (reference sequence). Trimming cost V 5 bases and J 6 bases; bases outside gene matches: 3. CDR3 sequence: CSAQGQGKTQYF. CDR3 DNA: TGCAGTGCTCAGGGACAGGGGAAGACCCAGTACTTC.

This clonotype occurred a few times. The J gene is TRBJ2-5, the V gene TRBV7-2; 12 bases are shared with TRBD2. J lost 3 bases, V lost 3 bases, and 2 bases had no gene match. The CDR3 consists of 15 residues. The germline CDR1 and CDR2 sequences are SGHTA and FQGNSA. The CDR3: CASSFGLAGKETQYF. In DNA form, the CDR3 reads TGTGCCAGCAGCTTCGGACTAGCGGGAAAAGAGACCCAGTACTTC.

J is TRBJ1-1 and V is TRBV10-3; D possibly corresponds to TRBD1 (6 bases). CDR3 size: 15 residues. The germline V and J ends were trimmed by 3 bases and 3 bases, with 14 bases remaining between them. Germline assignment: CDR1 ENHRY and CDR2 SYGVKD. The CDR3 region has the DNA TGTGCCATCAGTGAAAGGGGGGGCAGAGACACTGAAGCTTTCTTT. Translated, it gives CAISERGGRDTEAFF.

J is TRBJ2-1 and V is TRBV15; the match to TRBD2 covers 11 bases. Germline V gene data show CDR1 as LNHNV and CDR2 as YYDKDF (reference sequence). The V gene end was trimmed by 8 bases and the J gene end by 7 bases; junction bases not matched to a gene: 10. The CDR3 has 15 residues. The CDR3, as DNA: TGTGCCACCCATGCGGGACTAGCGGCCCGAAATGAGCAGTTCTTC. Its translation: CATHAGLAARNEQFF. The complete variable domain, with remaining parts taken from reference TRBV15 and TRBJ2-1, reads DAMVIQNPRYQVTQFGKPVTLSCSQTLNHNVMYWYQQKSSQAPKLLFHYYDKDFNNEADTPDNFQSRRPNTSFCFLDIRSPGLGDTAMYLCATHAGLAARNEQFFGPGTRLTVL.

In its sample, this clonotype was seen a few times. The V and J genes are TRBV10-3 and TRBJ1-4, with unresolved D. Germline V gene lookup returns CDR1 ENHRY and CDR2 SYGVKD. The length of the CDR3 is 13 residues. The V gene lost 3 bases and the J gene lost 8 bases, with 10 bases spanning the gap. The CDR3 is CAISDFSREKLFF. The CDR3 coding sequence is TGTGCCATCAGTGATTTCAGTCGAGAAAAACTGTTTTTT.

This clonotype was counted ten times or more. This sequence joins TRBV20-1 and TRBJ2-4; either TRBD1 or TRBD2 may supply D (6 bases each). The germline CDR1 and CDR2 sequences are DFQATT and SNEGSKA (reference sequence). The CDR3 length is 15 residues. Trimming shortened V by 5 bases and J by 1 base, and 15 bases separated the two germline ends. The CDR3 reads CSAQVGGAAKNIQYF. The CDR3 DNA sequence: TGCAGTGCTCAAGTCGGGGGCGCTGCCAAAAACATTCAGTACTTC.

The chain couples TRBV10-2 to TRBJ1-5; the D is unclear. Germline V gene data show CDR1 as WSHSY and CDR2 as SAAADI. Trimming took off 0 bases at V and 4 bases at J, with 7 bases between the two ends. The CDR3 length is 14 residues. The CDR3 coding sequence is TGCGCCAGCAGTGAGTCGAGGTTTAATCAGCCCCAGCATTTT. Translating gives CASSESRFNQPQHF.

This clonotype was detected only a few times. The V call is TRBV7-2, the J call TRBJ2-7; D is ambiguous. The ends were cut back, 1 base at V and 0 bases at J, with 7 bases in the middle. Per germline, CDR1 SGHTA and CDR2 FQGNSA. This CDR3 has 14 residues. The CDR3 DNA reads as TGTGCCAGCAGCTTAGGTCACCACTCCTACGAGCAGTACTTC. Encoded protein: CASSLGHHSYEQYF.

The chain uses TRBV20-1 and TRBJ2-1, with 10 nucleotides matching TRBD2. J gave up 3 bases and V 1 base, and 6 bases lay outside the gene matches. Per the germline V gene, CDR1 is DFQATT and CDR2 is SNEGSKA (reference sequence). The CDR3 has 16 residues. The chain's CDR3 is CSARALASGSYNEQFF. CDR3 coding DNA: TGCAGTGCTAGAGCATTGGCTAGCGGGAGCTACAATGAGCAGTTCTTC.